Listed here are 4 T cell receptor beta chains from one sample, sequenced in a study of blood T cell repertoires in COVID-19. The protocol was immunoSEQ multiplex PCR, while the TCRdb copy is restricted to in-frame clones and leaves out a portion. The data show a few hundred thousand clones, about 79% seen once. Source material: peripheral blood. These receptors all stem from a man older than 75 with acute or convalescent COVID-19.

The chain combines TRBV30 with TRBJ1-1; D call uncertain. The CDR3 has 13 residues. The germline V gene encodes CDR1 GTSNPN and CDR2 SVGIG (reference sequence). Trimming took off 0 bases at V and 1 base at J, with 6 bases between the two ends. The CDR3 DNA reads TGTGCCTGGAGTGTTGGTAGGAACACTGAAGCTTTCTTT. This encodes CAWSVGRNTEAFF.

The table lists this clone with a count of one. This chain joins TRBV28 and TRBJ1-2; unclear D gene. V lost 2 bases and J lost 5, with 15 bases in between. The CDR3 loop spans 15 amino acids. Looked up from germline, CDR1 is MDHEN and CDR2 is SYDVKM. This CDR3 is CASSLAVERRYGYTF. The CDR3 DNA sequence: TGTGCCAGCAGTTTAGCCGTCGAGAGAAGATATGGCTACACCTTC.

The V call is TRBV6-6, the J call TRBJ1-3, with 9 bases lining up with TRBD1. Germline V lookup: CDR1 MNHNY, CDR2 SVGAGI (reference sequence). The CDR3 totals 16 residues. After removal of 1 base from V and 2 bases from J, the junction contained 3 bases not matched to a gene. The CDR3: CASSYYGDRAGNTIYF. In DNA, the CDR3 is TGTGCCAGCAGTTACTATGGGGACAGGGCTGGAAACACCATATATTTT.

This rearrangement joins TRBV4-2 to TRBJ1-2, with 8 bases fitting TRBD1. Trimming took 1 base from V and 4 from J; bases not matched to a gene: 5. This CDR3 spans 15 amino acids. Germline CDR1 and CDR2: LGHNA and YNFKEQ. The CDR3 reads CASSQARGQGYGYTF. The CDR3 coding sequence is TGTGCCAGCAGCCAAGCTCGAGGACAGGGCTATGGCTACACCTTC.